This passage covers 20 T cell receptor beta chains from one sample sequenced in a study of HIV-infected children after antiretroviral therapy interruption. Specified treatment: PENTA 11 planned treatment interruption arm or continuous ART arm. RNA-based 3' RACE libraries used unique molecular identifiers. In TCRdb, the 3' RACE reads were re-called with MiXCR into one record per CDR3 protein. Of 35,000 to 50,000 distinct CDR3 sequences in the sample, over 6.5% were seen once. The material was CD45RA+ CD4+ T cells from PBMCs, pooled from several time points, obtained from a donor given antiretroviral therapy, either interrupted or continuous. Subset denoted: naive CD4+ CD45RA+ CD45RO- T cells. These receptors all come from a pool of human donors with HIV.

The rearrangement uses TRBV7-9 and TRBJ1-1, with no clear D. This CDR3 is built from 14 residues. Germline V gene lookup returns CDR1 SEHNR and CDR2 FQNEAQ (reference sequence). V was shortened by 3 bases and J by 1 base, with 9 bases between the two germline ends. CDR3 residues: CASSFNTENTEAFF. The DNA for the CDR3 is TGTGCCAGCAGCTTCAATACGGAGAACACTGAAGCTTTCTTT. Full variable domain (remainder filled in from reference TRBV7-9 and TRBJ1-1): DTGVSQNPRHKITKRGQNVTFRCDPISEHNRLYWYRQTLGQGPEFLTYFQNEAQLEKSRLLSDRFSAERPKGSFSTLEIQRTEQGDSAMYLCASSFNTENTEAFFGQGTRLTVV.

This clonotype occurred many times. The chain couples TRBV6-6 to TRBJ1-4; 8 bases agree with TRBD1. V was clipped by 2 bases and J by 16 bases; unmatched bases: 9. This CDR3 is built from 13 residues. Germline V gene sequence: CDR1 MNHNY, CDR2 SVGAGI (reference sequence). CDR3 nucleotides: TGTGCCAGCAGTTACGCCCAACACAGGGGGAAGTTTTTT. It specifies CASSYAQHRGKFF.

The table lists this clonotype with many counts. The chain recombines TRBV27 with TRBJ1-1; 7 nucleotides agree with TRBD1. Germline lookup yields CDR1 MNHEY and CDR2 SMNVEV (reference sequence). After removal of 3 bases from V and 5 bases from J, the junction contained 12 bases not matched to a gene. The CDR3 length is 16 residues. CDR3 in DNA: TGTGCCAGCAGTTTCGCCCCGAGACAGGGTGGGACTGAAGCTTTCTTT. As protein: CASSFAPRQGGTEAFF.

This clonotype was recorded at least ten times. The chain is built from TRBV12-3 or TRBV12-4 and TRBJ2-1; D uncertain. Trimming took off 3 bases at V and 7 bases at J, with 4 bases between the two ends. This CDR3 is 11 amino acids long. The CDR3 sequence is CASSLENEQFF. The DNA for the CDR3 is TGTGCCAGCAGTTTGGAAAATGAGCAGTTCTTC.

This clonotype was seen many times. The chain uses TRBV24-1 and TRBJ2-7, with D possibly TRBD1 on 6 matching bases. Germline CDR1 and CDR2: KGHDR and SFDVKD. This CDR3 comprises 15 residues. V gave up 7 bases and J gave up 1 base, with 16 bases separating them. The CDR3 bases are TGTGCCACCAGCCCTTCCGGGACACCATCCTACGAGCAGTACTTC. This translates into CATSPSGTPSYEQYF.

This chain uses TRBV10-1 with TRBJ2-5; the D is unclear. CDR1 is WNHNN, CDR2 SYGVQD, per germline (reference sequence). V lost 0 bases and J lost 2, with 10 bases in between. CDR3 length: 15 residues. The CDR3 nucleotides read TGCGCCAGCAGTGAGTCGGGGAACGGGCAAGAGACCCAGTACTTC. Translation gives CASSESGNGQETQYF.

This clonotype is classed as medium-sized (0.01 to 0.1%). The chain employs TRBV3-2 and TRBJ2-7. TRBV3-2 is a pseudogene locus. The CDR3 is 13 residues long. In nucleotides, the CDR3 is TGTGCCAGCAGCTGGGGTAGCTCCTATGAACAGTACTTC. Its protein is CASSWGSSYEQYF.

This clonotype was picked up a small number of times. This chain connects TRBV4-1 to TRBJ2-3; 9 bases line up with TRBD1. This CDR3 has 17 residues. The junction had 12 bases not matched to a gene; V was cut back by 4 bases and J by 4 bases. The germline V gene encodes CDR1 MGHRA and CDR2 YSYEKL. The CDR3: CASSLAGGQGPPDTQYF. DNA of the CDR3: TGCGCCAGCAGCCTAGCTGGGGGACAGGGTCCTCCAGATACGCAGTATTTT.

This clonotype was counted at least ten times. The chain carries TRBV21-1 and TRBJ1-6; no DNA check was done on the table's D call, TRBD1. TRBV21-1 constitutes a pseudogene. This CDR3 spans 12 amino acids. CDR3 amino acids: CAEGRQVSPLHF. For the CDR3, the DNA is TGTGCCGAGGGGCGACAAGTTTCACCCCTCCACTTT.

There are a few counts of this clonotype. V and J are TRBV10-1 and TRBJ2-2; D is ambiguous. CDR1 WNHNN and CDR2 SYGVQD come from the germline V gene (reference sequence). The CDR3 has 13 amino acids. Trimming cost V 2 bases and J 4 bases, with 5 bases left between them. The CDR3 is CASSELRTGELFF. DNA for the CDR3: TGCGCCAGCAGTGAGCTTCGCACCGGGGAGCTGTTTTTT.

This clonotype has at least ten counts. The V gene is TRBV15, the J gene TRBJ2-1, with TRBD1 as a possible D gene (6 bases). Germline-derived CDR1 and CDR2 are LNHNV and YYDKDF (reference sequence). The CDR3 totals 15 residues. The CDR3 region has the DNA TGTGCTAGCAGTAGAGTCCGGGACAACTATGCTGAGCAGTTCTTC. The encoded protein is CASSRVRDNYAEQFF.

The chain employs TRBV6-5 and TRBJ1-1; D not certain. The CDR3 totals 13 residues. Germline CDR1 reads MNHEY; CDR2 reads SVGAGI. Trimming left V 6 bases short and J 2 bases short, with 10 bases between. The CDR3 sequence is CASSVRVNTEAFF. The CDR3 DNA reads as TGTGCCAGCAGCGTACGGGTTAACACTGAAGCTTTCTTT.

By its share, this clonotype is medium-sized (0.01 to 0.1%). Relative to the germline gene, one junction end is altered; a read error may explain this. The chain employs TRBV12-3 or TRBV12-4 and TRBJ1-2; D gene uncertain. The CDR3 is 12 amino acids. CDR3 sequence reads: CASSLDHSDYTF. CDR3 nucleotides: TGTGCAAGCAGCTTAGATCACTCCGACTACACCTTC.

There are many counts of this clonotype. V and J are TRBV7-2 and TRBJ1-4, with no clear D. Trimming stripped 3 bases from V and 8 bases from J, with 7 bases between. The CDR3 runs to 12 residues. Germline CDR1 is SGHTA and CDR2 is FQGNSA. In DNA, the CDR3 is TGTGCCAGCAGCTTTCTAGAGGAAAAACTGTTTTTT. Translated: CASSFLEEKLFF.

This clonotype was detected many times. The chain employs TRBV6-5 and TRBJ2-7, with D perhaps TRBD1 or TRBD2 (5 bases each). The length of the CDR3 is 14 residues. V gave up 2 bases and J gave up 2 bases, with 10 bases separating them. Germline CDR1 MNHEY, CDR2 SVGAGI. DNA of the CDR3: TGTGCCAGCAGTTACGATTGGGGGACCTACGAGCAGTACTTC. This translates into CASSYDWGTYEQYF.

This clonotype came up many times. The chain recombines TRBV2 with TRBJ1-4, with 10 bases fitting TRBD1. There are 14 residues in the CDR3. V gave up 6 bases and J gave up 8 bases; unmatched junction bases: 6. CDR1 and CDR2 (germline): SNHLY, FYNNEI. The CDR3, as DNA: TGTGCCAGCAGGCAGACAGGGGGCTTCGAAAAACTGTTTTTT. Translation gives CASRQTGGFEKLFF.

The chain links TRBV4-1 to TRBJ2-1; D not resolved. Per the germline V gene, CDR1 is MGHRA and CDR2 is YSYEKL. Trimming removed 2 bases at V and 9 bases at J, with 11 bases between. This CDR3 region has 13 residues. The CDR3, as DNA: TGCGCCAGCAGCCAACCATACGGTGGTGAGCAGTTCTTC. It encodes CASSQPYGGEQFF.

This clonotype has only a few counts. The chain is built from TRBV5-1 and TRBJ2-2; 9 bases are shared with TRBD2. Germline V gene lookup returns CDR1 SGHRS and CDR2 YFSETQ. J lost 5 bases, V lost 4 bases, and 12 bases had no gene match. The length of the CDR3 is 17 residues. The CDR3: CASSPANSGSGTGELFF. Written as DNA, the CDR3 is TGCGCCAGCAGCCCTGCAAATAGCGGGAGTGGAACCGGGGAGCTGTTTTTT.

This clonotype has ten or more counts. The V gene is TRBV4-2, the J gene TRBJ1-6, with TRBD1 as a possible D gene (5 bases). Germline values: CDR1 LGHNA, CDR2 YNFKEQ. Trimming left V 0 bases short and J 9 bases short, with 15 bases between. This CDR3 is 16 amino acids long. This CDR3 reads CASSQEISRDGSPLHF. CDR3 nucleotide sequence: TGTGCCAGCAGCCAAGAAATTTCCAGGGACGGTTCACCCCTCCACTTT.

The sample holds many counts of this clonotype. The chain couples TRBV25-1 to TRBJ2-7; D is perhaps TRBD1 (5 bases). This CDR3 contains 14 residues. Between the trimmed V and J ends, which lost 2 bases and 6 bases, there was a span of 14 bases. Germline CDR1 and CDR2: MGHDK and SYGVNS. For the CDR3, the DNA is TGTGCCAGCAGTGAAGTGCAGGGTAGAGGCGAGCAGTACTTC. Its protein product is CASSEVQGRGEQYF.